This T cell receptor beta chain was observed in a study of blood T cell repertoires in COVID-19 (dated by TCRdb to about 2020). For context, the study as a whole: Collaborator samples came from the United States, Italy and Spain and covered acute and convalescent phases of COVID-19. HLA class I and class II types, where available, came from metadata supplied by the sample provider rather than from assay-based typing. Nearly every sample came with metadata listing a de-identified subject ID, COVID-19 status, age in years and sex. A freely available public database, intended as a resource for researchers studying the immune response to SARS-CoV-2, is where the repertoires were released. Subjects who had been exposed to COVID-19, were actively infected with it, or had recovered from it provided the deeply sampled blood TCRbeta repertoires that made up the dataset. The prospective study material was composed of cDNA or gDNA derived from T cells, B-cell-depleted T cells, or PBMCs. The samples were drawn from two sources: the first 160 participants of the ongoing ImmuneRACE study, and 1,254 subjects contributed by 6 global collaborators. General study outcomes and caveats: The amount of clinical and demographic metadata varied by source and participant and was provided uncurated.

In the case of this clone: Its specific antigen is unknown. No much larger clone exists at a distance of one base, and base qualities are not known.

Collaborating institutions collected whole blood in K2EDTA tubes following their own protocols. Collaborator samples were shipped for TCRbeta analysis as frozen whole blood, isolated PBMCs, or DNA extracted from either sample type. TCRbeta CDR3 regions were amplified from genomic DNA using the immunoSEQ Assay, a bias-controlled multiplex PCR. The authors' pipeline ran thus. Nucleated cell counts per sample were estimated from amplification of reference gene primers within the assay. To quantify the absolute abundance of each unique TCRbeta CDR3 rearrangement, sequence reads were collapsed and filtered. Productive Simpson clonality was computed per sample as the square root of Simpson's diversity index over productive rearrangements. TCRdb took over this immuneACCESS table, retaining in-frame rearrangements with V and J assigned. Such tables are incomplete; in checked studies, under half of the missing clones stem from an unresolved V gene, and the remainder is unexplained. D and trimming were read from the DNA, whereas the V and J calls and clone size are those reported in that table. Within this sample are 80,000 to 95,000 clones, with approximately 80% of them counted one time only. Roughly a third of the sample goes to the ten largest clones.

Spanning cysteine to phenylalanine, the CDR3 consists of 12 amino acids. Solely the CDR3 DNA is kept, with 36 bases framed from the first base. The germline V gene yields SQVTM for CDR1 and ANQGSEA for CDR2. The germline V end is reduced by 7 bases and the J end by 7 bases; junction bases left unmatched: 6. The rearrangement combines TRBV29-1 with TRBJ2-1, with 8 junctional bases fitting TRBD1. The TCR originated in a woman of 80 years or more with active or convalescent COVID-19. The sequencing input was peripheral blood. The DNA sequence is TGCAGCGCAAAAGGACAGGGAAATGAGCAGTTCTTC. It encodes CSAKGQGNEQFF.